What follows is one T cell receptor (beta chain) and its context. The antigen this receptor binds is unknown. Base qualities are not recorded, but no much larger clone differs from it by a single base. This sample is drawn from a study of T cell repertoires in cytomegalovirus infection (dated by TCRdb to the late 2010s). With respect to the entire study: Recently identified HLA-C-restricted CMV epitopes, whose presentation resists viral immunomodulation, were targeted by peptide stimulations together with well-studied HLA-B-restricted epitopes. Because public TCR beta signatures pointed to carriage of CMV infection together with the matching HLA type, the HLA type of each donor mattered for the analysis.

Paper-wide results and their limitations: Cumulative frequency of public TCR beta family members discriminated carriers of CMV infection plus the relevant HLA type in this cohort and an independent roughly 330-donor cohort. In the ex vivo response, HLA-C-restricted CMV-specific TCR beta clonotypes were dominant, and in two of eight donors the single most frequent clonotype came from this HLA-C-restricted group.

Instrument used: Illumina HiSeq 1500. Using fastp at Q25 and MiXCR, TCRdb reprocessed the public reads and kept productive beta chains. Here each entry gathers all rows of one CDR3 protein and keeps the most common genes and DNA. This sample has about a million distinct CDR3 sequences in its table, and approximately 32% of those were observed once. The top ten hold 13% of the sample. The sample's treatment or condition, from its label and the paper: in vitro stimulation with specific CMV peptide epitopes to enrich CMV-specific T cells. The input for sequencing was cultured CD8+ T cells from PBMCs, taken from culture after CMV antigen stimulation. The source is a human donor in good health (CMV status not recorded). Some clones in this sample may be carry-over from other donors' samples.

The CDR3 region has the sequence CASSQGGSRSYEQYF. The sequenced DNA is TGCGCCAGCAGCCAAGGTGGTAGCCGGTCCTACGAGCAGTACTTC. The sequence is built from TRBV4-1 and TRBJ2-7; no D gene can be assigned with confidence. There are 15 amino acids in the CDR3, from cysteine to phenylalanine inclusive. Only the CDR3 part of the read is kept: 45 bases, read in frame from the first base. The V end loses 1 base and the J end loses 1 base, and a stretch of 11 bases separates them. The germline V gene provides CDR1 MGHRA and CDR2 YSYEKL.